The present entry profiles one TCR beta chain with its context. Its antigen is undetermined. A read error may be the cause here, since a much bigger clone is one base away. Out of unsorted whole blood came the blood RNA, and germline DNA was extracted as well. This CDR3 is built from 17 residues. Trimming took 4 bases from V and 4 from J, leaving 20 bases between them. CDR1 is MDHEN and CDR2 is SYDVKM in the germline V gene. This record comes from a study of tumor-infiltrating lymphocytes in primary liver carcinoma. Study-wide background: By surgical resection, the patients were treated for their primary liver carcinoma.

A primer in the constant region served to generate TCR beta cDNA from 450 to 600 ng of total RNA. It was through three nested multiplex PCR rounds of slightly modified ARM-PCR that TCR beta libraries arose. It was with TRBV1-TRBV30 forward primers and a C-beta reverse primer that the first two PCR rounds were run, at roughly 10 cycles each. Using its own MiXCR run on the multiplex PCR reads, TCRdb lists one record per CDR3 protein. The repertoire has about 330,000 distinct CDR3 sequences, less than 70% of them found once; the top ten carry roughly 6%. Whole-study results and caveats: Between tumor regions, pairs overlapped more than tumor-adjacent and tumor-blood pairs did. Tumors carried a top-250-clone fraction significantly exceeding that of blood (p = 0.039).

This chain joins TRBV28 and TRBJ2-1; unclear D gene. Sequencing input: peripheral blood. This sequence originates from a man in his forties or fifties with primary liver carcinoma and hepatitis B virus infection. The DNA for the CDR3 is TGTGCCAGCAGTTCACCACCGGGTCGCCGTACATACAATGAGCAGTTCTTC. Protein product: CASSSPPGRRTYNEQFF.